A selection of T cell receptor beta chains follows, all from one sample in a study of shared clonotypes between healthy human individuals. TCRdb's table, derived via immunoSEQ multiplex PCR, lists solely in-frame clones and lacks some. The profile shows fewer than 3 million clones, roughly 92% of them singletons. The sequencing sample was made of naive CD4+ T cells from PBMCs. The receptors were sampled from a man younger than 35 in good health. Some clones in this sample may be carry-over from other donors' samples. CDR3s include the opening cysteine and the closing phenylalanine or tryptophan. D genes are given only for firm matches. Clone sizes are given selectively: once, few, many, or a class where the clone is expanded.

abundance | j_gene | d_gene | v_gene | CDR3aa | CDR3nt
. | TRBJ1-2 | . | TRBV5-1 | CASSFGGRGGYTF | TGCGCCAGCAGCTTTGGCGGGAGGGGCGGCTACACCTTC
once | TRBJ1-6 | . | TRBV27 | CASTFIQGSGSPLHF | TGTGCCAGCACCTTCATACAGGGATCAGGCTCACCCCTCCACTTT
. | TRBJ1-3 | TRBD1 | TRBV6-1 | CAISGTGQISGNTIYF | TGTGCCATCAGTGGGACAGGACAGATCTCTGGAAACACCATATATTTT
. | TRBJ1-2 | . | TRBV6-5 | CASHEIYGYTF | TGTGCCAGCCATGAGATCTATGGCTACACCTTC
. | TRBJ2-1 | TRBD2 | TRBV7-3 | CASSILAGGFREQFF | TGTGCCAGCAGCATTCTAGCGGGAGGTTTTAGGGAGCAGTTCTTC
few | TRBJ1-1 | . | TRBV7-9 | CASSLEGGRTEAFF | TGTGCCAGCAGCTTAGAGGGCGGGAGGACTGAAGCTTTCTTT
. | TRBJ2-2 | . | TRBV5-1 | CASNVNTNTGELFF | TGCGCCAGCAACGTAAATACGAACACCGGGGAGCTGTTTTTT
. | TRBJ1-2 | TRBD1 | TRBV11-2 | CASSLNRGTGLHYGYTF | TGTGCCAGCAGCCTAAACCGGGGGACAGGGCTTCACTATGGCTACACCTTC
once | TRBJ2-7 | . | TRBV5-1 | CASSLGRQGSVGGYEQYF | TGCGCCAGCAGCTTGGGGAGACAGGGCTCCGTGGGGGGCTACGAGCAGTACTTC
. | TRBJ2-1 | . | TRBV5-1 | CASSENPGNYNEQFF | TGCGCCAGCAGCGAGAACCCAGGGAACTACAATGAGCAGTTCTTC
few | TRBJ1-2 | . | TRBV18 | CASSPDSSGSYGYTF | TGTGCCAGCTCACCCGATTCTTCAGGGAGCTATGGCTACACCTTC
once | TRBJ2-2 | . | TRBV5-1 | CASSSRTFAGELFF | TGCGCCAGCAGCTCAAGGACGTTTGCGGGGGAGCTGTTTTTT
. | TRBJ2-7 | . | TRBV5-4 | CASSPSGTGGREQYF | TGTGCCAGCAGCCCGTCCGGGACTGGGGGTCGAGAGCAGTACTTC
. | TRBJ1-3 | . | TRBV30 | CAAGRSGNTIYF | TGTGCTGCGGGGCGCTCTGGAAACACCATATATTTT
. | TRBJ1-1 | TRBD1 | TRBV6-1 | CASRRGQMINTEAFF | TGTGCCAGCAGGCGGGGACAGATGATAAACACTGAAGCTTTCTTT
. | TRBJ2-3 | . | TRBV5-1 | CASSLYSGDTQYF | TGCGCCAGCAGCTTATACAGCGGTGATACGCAGTATTTT
. | TRBJ2-7 | . | TRBV27 | CASKGGYEQYF | TGTGCCAGCAAAGGGGGCTACGAGCAGTACTTC
. | TRBJ1-1 | TRBD1 | TRBV5-1 | CASSFGTAFSEAFF | TGCGCCAGCAGCTTTGGGACAGCATTCTCTGAAGCTTTCTTT